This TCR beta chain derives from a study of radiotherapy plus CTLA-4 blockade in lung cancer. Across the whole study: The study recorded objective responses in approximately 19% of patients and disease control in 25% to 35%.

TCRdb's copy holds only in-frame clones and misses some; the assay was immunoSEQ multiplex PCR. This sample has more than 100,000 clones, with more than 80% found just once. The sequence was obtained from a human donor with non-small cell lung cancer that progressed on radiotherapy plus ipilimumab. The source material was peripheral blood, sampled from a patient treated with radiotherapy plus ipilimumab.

The CDR3 loop reads CASKLAPSYEQYF. CDR3 bases: TGTGCCAGCAAACTAGCGCCGTCCTACGAGCAGTACTTC. The chain uses TRBV7-2 and TRBJ2-7; TRBD2 matches 7 bases. Germline V gene sequence: CDR1 SGHTA, CDR2 FQGNSA. The CDR3 consists of 13 residues. The trim removed 7 bases at V and 1 base at J, leaving 4 bases unmatched.